The next 12 T cell receptor beta chains were all read from a single sample in a study of B cell selection in AIRE deficiency. Sorted regulatory T cells were CD4-positive, CD25-high and CD127-low or negative. Generated by immunoSEQ multiplex PCR, the TCRdb table keeps only in-frame clones and is missing some. In the table there are about 22,000 clones, about 90% of which are singletons. Sequenced input: CD4+CD25+ Tregs sorted from PBMCs. The receptors here all came from a human donor in good health.

The gene calls are TRBV5-1 and TRBJ2-7; perhaps TRBD1 as D (5 bases). The CDR3 has 15 residues. The V end lost 3 bases, the J end lost 2 bases, and 15 bases lay between the germline ends. Germline V CDR1 and CDR2: SGHRS, YFSETQ. In DNA form, the CDR3 reads TGCGCCAGCAGCTCGATCTCAGGGAAGACCTACGAGCAGTACTTC. As protein: CASSSISGKTYEQYF.

This chain joins TRBV12-5 and TRBJ2-3, with 10 positions matching TRBD2. CDR1 is LGHNT and CDR2 is FRNRAP in the germline V gene. Trimming removed 6 bases from V and 3 bases from J; junction bases left unmatched: 9. There are 16 residues in the CDR3. CDR3 DNA sequence: TGTGCTAGTGGCCCGATACCGGGACTAGCGACAGATACGCAGTATTTT. Encoded protein: CASGPIPGLATDTQYF.

The CDR3 region is CASSEAVANYGYTF. CDR3 in DNA: TGTGCCAGCAGTGAAGCGGTAGCTAACTATGGCTACACCTTC. The genes are TRBV6-1 and TRBJ1-2, with D unresolved. The CDR3 has 14 amino acids. V lost 0 bases and J 0 bases, leaving 5 bases between the germline ends. The germline V gene encodes CDR1 MNHNS and CDR2 SASEGT.

The J gene is TRBJ1-2, the V gene TRBV29-1; TRBD1 is a possible D gene (6 bases). V was clipped by 6 bases and J by 2 bases, with 13 bases between them. The germline gives CDR1 SQVTM, CDR2 ANQGSEA. The CDR3 has 13 residues. This CDR3 reads CSVIMTGNYGYTF. In DNA form, the CDR3 reads TGCAGCGTAATTATGACAGGAAACTATGGCTACACCTTC.

V usage is TRBV4-2 and J usage is TRBJ2-3; D may be TRBD1 (6 bases). V was cut by 4 bases and J by 4 bases, with 24 bases left in between. The germline V gene encodes CDR1 LGHNA and CDR2 YNFKEQ. This CDR3 contains 18 residues. CDR3 sequence reads: CASSPVAHRASGADTQYF. The DNA for the CDR3 is TGTGCCAGCAGCCCCGTCGCCCACAGGGCAAGTGGGGCAGATACGCAGTATTTT.

The J gene is TRBJ1-5, the V gene TRBV18, with D possibly being TRBD1 (5 bases). This CDR3 spans 16 amino acids. Germline V gene data show CDR1 as KGHSH and CDR2 as LQKENI. The ends were cut back, 2 bases at V and 0 bases at J, with 11 bases in the middle. The CDR3 DNA follows: TGTGCCAGCTCACCAAGACAGTCCGATAGCAATCAGCCCCAGCATTTT. Translation gives CASSPRQSDSNQPQHF.

J is TRBJ2-1 and V is TRBV19; D gene ambiguous. V gave up 9 bases and J gave up 4 bases, with 16 bases separating them. CDR1 is LNHDA and CDR2 is SQIVND in the germline V gene (reference sequence). The CDR3 has 14 amino acids. DNA for the CDR3: TGTGCCAGCAAGCTCCATGATGGATACAATGAGCAGTTCTTC. The encoded protein is CASKLHDGYNEQFF.

The CDR3 spells CASSAASGKGDTQYF. The CDR3, as DNA: TGTGCCAGCAGCGCGGCTAGCGGAAAGGGGGATACGCAGTATTTT. The chain joins TRBV5-4 to TRBJ2-3, with 7 bases aligning to TRBD2. The CDR3 contains 15 residues. Germline trimming cut 4 bases from V and 6 bases from J; bases unmatched to any gene: 11. The germline V gene encodes CDR1 SGHNT and CDR2 YYREEE (reference sequence).

The chain couples TRBV30 to TRBJ1-6; TRBD1 might be the D (6 bases). V was trimmed by 3 bases and J by 7 bases, leaving 19 bases between them. This CDR3 comprises 16 residues. CDR1 is GTSNPN and CDR2 is SVGIG in the germline V gene (reference sequence). The CDR3 coding sequence is TGTGCCTGGAGGGAGCCCCGGTCGGGGGCAAATTCACCCCTCCACTTT. As protein: CAWREPRSGANSPLHF.

The rearrangement links TRBV5-1 to TRBJ2-1; no reliable D call. The germline V and J ends were trimmed by 5 bases and 6 bases, with 9 bases remaining between them. Germline CDR1 is SGHRS and CDR2 is YFSETQ. The CDR3 extends over 12 amino acids. DNA of the CDR3: TGCGCCAGCAGTTCGGGTGGCAATGAGCAGTTCTTC. It yields the protein CASSSGGNEQFF.

As concerns this clone: An end of the junction does not agree with germline; a read error may underlie this. The chain couples TRBV7-7 to TRBJ2-5, with a weak D call TRBD1 (5 bases). The CDR3 covers 13 residues. Germline lookup yields CDR1 SSHAT and CDR2 FNYEAQ (reference sequence). CDR3 region: CASSLGVGETQYF. The DNA of the CDR3 is TGTGCTAGCAGCTTAGGGGTCGGTGAGACCCAGTACTTC.

The rearrangement uses TRBV7-4 and TRBJ2-7, with a weak D call TRBD1 (6 bases). Germline CDR1 and CDR2: SGHVT and SQSDAQ. The CDR3 length is 17 residues. V was trimmed by 5 bases and J by 1 base, leaving 21 bases between them. The DNA for the CDR3 is TGTGCCAGCAGCCTCCCTCCCCCCGGACAGCCATCCTACGAGCAGTACTTC. This translates into CASSLPPPGQPSYEQYF.